This T cell receptor beta chain was captured in a study of CD8 T cells in Susac syndrome. This clonotype was picked up one time. The authors carried out high-throughput sequencing of TCR beta. They applied it to CD8+ and CD4+ T cells obtained from blood. With random hexamers, roughly 0.45 to 1 ug RNA was reverse transcribed. Amplification of TCR beta CDR3 by immunoSEQ multiplex PCR spanned 54 Vbeta and 13 Jbeta. TCRdb analysed the immunoSEQ multiplex PCR reads with MiXCR anew, one entry per CDR3 protein. The sample holds 140,000 to 150,000 distinct CDR3 sequences; around 94% are singletons and the top ten take more than 0.065%. The V and J ends lost 9 bases and 6 bases, in that order; junction bases with no gene match: 1. Germline V CDR1 and CDR2: ENHRY, SYGVKD. The CDR3 loop spans 12 amino acids.

This clonotype originated in a human donor in good health. Specimen: CD4+ T cells from PBMCs. The V gene is TRBV10-3, the J gene TRBJ2-4, with 11 bases lining up with TRBD1. The CDR3 coding sequence is TGTGCCATTGGGACAGGGGGAAACATTCAGTACTTC. Amino acids: CAIGTGGNIQYF.